This TCR beta chain was captured in a study of blood T cell repertoires in COVID-19. Study information: The cDNA or gDNA used as material had been derived from T cells, B-cell-depleted T cells, or PBMCs.

The CDR3 is 18 amino acids. CDR1 and CDR2 from the germline V gene are SEHNR and FQNEAQ (reference sequence). V dropped 2 bases and J dropped 0; count of bases not matched to a gene: 11. Some clones are missing from TCRdb's copy, which holds only in-frame ones; the method was immunoSEQ multiplex PCR. The table includes approximately 290,000 clones, about 89% detected once. The TCR was taken from a woman aged 60-75 years with acute or convalescent COVID-19. Sequenced input: peripheral blood. This chain joins TRBV7-9 and TRBJ1-1, with 8 bases aligning to TRBD1. The CDR3 DNA sequence: TGTGCCAGCAGCTTAATGTTTACAGGGGGACGTATGAACACTGAAGCTTTCTTT. It encodes CASSLMFTGGRMNTEAFF. Together with reference TRBV7-9 and TRBJ1-1, the CDR3 gives the full variable domain: DTGVSQNPRHKITKRGQNVTFRCDPISEHNRLYWYRQTLGQGPEFLTYFQNEAQLEKSRLLSDRFSAERPKGSFSTLEIQRTEQGDSAMYLCASSLMFTGGRMNTEAFFGQGTRLTVV.